The clone carrying this T cell receptor (beta chain) came up many times. Its specificity is unknown. The CDR3 is 16 residues long. CDR1 and CDR2 from the germline V gene are MDHEN and SYDVKM. V gave up 3 bases and J gave up 1 base, with 16 bases separating them. The data derive from a study of neurological immune-mediated disorders. Whole-study findings and limits: It was the repertoires of 18 of 34 multiple sclerosis patients that phylogenetic grouping placed in one related-CDR3 cluster, which is a possible signature. The multiple sclerosis repertoire cluster was not associated with any clinical or MRI feature.

PBMCs stored at -80 C, 2 million in total, were the source of the unsorted libraries. Each CDR3 protein is one row after TCRdb ran MiXCR on the 5' RACE reads. The table records tens of thousands of distinct CDR3 sequences, less than 2.5% of them present only once. The sample consisted of PBMCs. This rearrangement joins TRBV28 to TRBJ2-7, with a possible D match to TRBD2 (6 bases). The TCR sequence derives from a man between 50 and 59 years old with multiple sclerosis. The CDR3 DNA is TGTGCCAGCAGTTTCAAATACGGGACTCCTTCCTACGAGCAGTACTTC. Translated, it gives CASSFKYGTPSYEQYF.